This T cell receptor beta chain was sequenced during a study of technical replicates of blood from a handful of donors. CDR3 length: 13 amino acids. Trimming pared 5 bases from V and 3 bases from J, leaving 10 bases between. Germline V gene lookup returns CDR1 MNHEY and CDR2 SMNVEV (reference sequence). Some clones are missing from TCRdb's copy, which holds only in-frame ones; the method was immunoSEQ multiplex PCR. The top ten clones hold about 0.4% of a sample with 65,000 to 85,000 clones, around 94% of them seen once. The sequence came from a human donor in good health. What was sequenced was T cells isolated from PBMCs. V usage is TRBV27 and J usage is TRBJ2-5; D is undetermined. The CDR3 loop reads CASSTARKETQYF. The DNA of the CDR3 is TGTGCCAGCAGTACCGCTAGAAAAGAGACCCAGTACTTC.